This T cell receptor (beta chain) appears in the sequencing data of a study of blood T cell repertoires in COVID-19. The protocol was immunoSEQ multiplex PCR, while the TCRdb copy is restricted to in-frame clones and leaves out a portion. The table shows about 190,000 clones, with 80% to 90% occurring only once. The origin of this receptor is a human donor in a cohort sampled during active COVID-19. Material for sequencing was peripheral blood.

CDR3 sequence: CASSGKRAVNEKLFF. In nucleotides, the CDR3 is TGTGCCAGCAGCGGAAAGCGGGCAGTTAATGAAAAACTGTTTTTT. The chain uses TRBV11-2 and TRBJ1-4; no clear D. Germline CDR1 SGHAT, CDR2 FQNNGV. V was clipped by 5 bases and J by 4 bases, with 14 bases between them. There are 15 residues in the CDR3.